The 27 T cell receptor beta chains presented below share a single source sample, sequenced in a study of T cells after yellow fever vaccination. TCRdb independently ran MiXCR on the 5' RACE reads; one entry per CDR3 protein. Of 150,000 to 200,000 distinct CDR3 sequences in the sample, approximately 6.2% are singletons; the top ten hold under 3%. The material was CD4+ T cells sorted from PBMCs, obtained on the day of the first yellow fever vaccination. These receptors were obtained from a man aged 18 to 29 who received the YFV17D yellow fever vaccine.

With regard to this clonotype: This may be a read error: a much more frequent sequence differs by one nucleotide. The chain employs TRBV4-1 and TRBJ2-5, with a tentative D call TRBD2 (5 bases). V was cut by 4 bases and J by 5 bases, with 20 bases left in between. Germline V gives CDR1 MGHRA, CDR2 YSYEKL. This CDR3 spans 16 amino acids. The CDR3 spells CASSRTERGLGETQYF. The DNA for the CDR3 is TGCGCCAGCAGCCGGACGGAACGGGGTCTTGGCGAGACCCAGTACTTC.

In regard to this clonotype: Being one base from a much bigger clone, this may be a read error. The rearrangement links TRBV6-6 to TRBJ1-5, with D hard to call. The CDR3 spans 13 residues. The V end lost 0 bases, the J end lost 7 bases, and 7 bases lay between the germline ends. CDR1 and CDR2 from the germline V gene are MNHNY and SVGAGI (reference sequence). The CDR3 is CASSYSREQPQHF. The CDR3 nucleotides are TGTGCCAGCAGTTACTCGAGAGAGCAGCCCCAGCATTTT.

The J gene is TRBJ2-7, the V gene TRBV7-3; D gene ambiguous. This CDR3 has 17 amino acids. CDR1 SGHTA and CDR2 FQGTGA come from the germline V gene. V dropped 1 base and J dropped 3 bases, with 19 bases sitting between them. The CDR3 region has the DNA TGTGCCAGCAGCTTAAGGCCCCTCTTCCAGTCCTACTACGAGCAGTACTTC. Protein sequence: CASSLRPLFQSYYEQYF.

This clonotype occurred a few times. J is TRBJ2-3 and V is TRBV20-1; 13 bases are a match to TRBD2. V lost 4 bases, J lost 5 bases, and 6 bases stayed unmatched. Germline V CDR1 and CDR2: DFQATT, SNEGSKA (reference sequence). This CDR3 region has 15 residues. CDR3 DNA: TGCAGTGCTACACTAGCGGGGGGGCCGGGAGATACGCAGTATTTT. Protein sequence: CSATLAGGPGDTQYF.

Of note for this clonotype: Possible read error: a much larger clone is one base away. The chain employs TRBV7-9 and TRBJ2-6; D is perhaps TRBD1 (5 bases). The germline V gene has CDR1 SEHNR and CDR2 FQNEAQ (reference sequence). The CDR3 has 15 amino acids. The CDR3, as DNA: TGTGCCAGCAGCCGAACCTTCTCTGGGGCCATCGTCCTGACTTTC. Translated: CASSRTFSGAIVLTF.

The V and J genes are TRBV19 and TRBJ1-5; D is perhaps TRBD1 (6 bases). With 7 bases removed from V and 6 bases from J, the gap between germline ends came to 13 bases. Germline V gene lookup returns CDR1 LNHDA and CDR2 SQIVND (reference sequence). The CDR3 is 13 amino acids. For the CDR3, the DNA is TGTGCCAGTAATGGGGGCGAAGTTCAGCCCCAGCATTTT. Translating gives CASNGGEVQPQHF. The variable domain in full, with the rest retrieved from reference TRBV19 and TRBJ1-5, is DGGITQSPKYLFRKEGQNVTLSCEQNLNHDAMYWYRQDPGQGLRLIYYSQIVNDFQKGDIAEGYSVSREKKESFPLTVTSAQKNPTAFYLCASNGGEVQPQHFGDGTRLSIL.

V usage is TRBV12-3 or TRBV12-4 and J usage is TRBJ1-4; TRBD1 is a possible D gene (5 bases). The CDR3 has 15 residues. Deletions cut 3 bases from V and 8 bases from J, with 16 bases between. This chain's CDR3 is CASSLGRWVAEKLFF. The DNA for the CDR3 is TGTGCCAGCAGTTTGGGGCGATGGGTAGCGGAAAAACTGTTTTTT.

This clonotype has at least ten counts. The rearrangement joins TRBV7-9 to TRBJ2-1, with D perhaps TRBD1 (5 bases). Germline lookup yields CDR1 SEHNR and CDR2 FQNEAQ (reference sequence). V lost 2 bases, J lost 8 bases, and 16 bases lay in between. This CDR3 spans 15 amino acids. This CDR3 reads CASSLYHARVDEQFF. Here the CDR3 DNA reads TGTGCCAGCAGCTTATATCACGCCAGGGTGGATGAGCAGTTCTTC.

This clonotype has ten or more counts. This sequence joins TRBV5-1 and TRBJ2-2, with TRBD1 matching 9 bases. The CDR3 loop spans 15 amino acids. Germline V gene lookup returns CDR1 SGHRS and CDR2 YFSETQ. J lost 5 bases, V lost 4 bases, and 6 bases had no gene match. CDR3 nucleotides: TGCGCCAGCAGCCCGGACAGGGGAGCGACCGGGGAGCTGTTTTTT. Protein product: CASSPDRGATGELFF.

The chain links TRBV7-9 to TRBJ2-1, with D possibly matching TRBD2 (5 bases). Germline CDR1 SEHNR, CDR2 FQNEAQ (reference sequence). With 1 base removed from V and 7 bases from J, the gap between germline ends came to 8 bases. The CDR3 runs to 13 residues. CDR3: CASSLVGGNEQFF. The CDR3 DNA reads as TGTGCCAGCAGCTTAGTGGGCGGGAATGAGCAGTTCTTC.

There are a few counts of this clonotype. This chain links TRBV5-1 with TRBJ2-5; D might be TRBD2 (7 bases). Germline V gene lookup returns CDR1 SGHRS and CDR2 YFSETQ. The ends were cut back, 4 bases at V and 2 bases at J, with 18 bases in the middle. The CDR3 extends over 16 amino acids. The CDR3 DNA is TGCGCCAGCAGCGGGGGGGCGTTGGCTTCACAAGAGACCCAGTACTTC. It codes for CASSGGALASQETQYF.

The V gene is TRBV11-2, the J gene TRBJ2-1, with D unresolved. Trimming pared 5 bases from V and 16 bases from J, leaving 21 bases between. CDR1 and CDR2 from the germline V gene are SGHAT and FQNNGV. The length of the CDR3 is 13 residues. The CDR3 reads CASSPSLLPRSFF. The CDR3, as DNA: TGTGCCAGCAGCCCCTCCCTTCTCCCCCGGAGTTTCTTC.

This clonotype was recorded many times. V is TRBV27 and J is TRBJ2-2; possibly TRBD1 for D (5 bases). Trimming removed 3 bases from V and 4 bases from J, with 9 bases in between. Germline CDR1 reads MNHEY; CDR2 reads SMNVEV (reference sequence). This CDR3 has 14 residues. CDR3 bases: TGTGCCAGCAGTTTTGGACACGCCACCGGGGAGCTGTTTTTT. Translating gives CASSFGHATGELFF.

This clonotype has only a few counts. The V gene is TRBV6-1, the J gene TRBJ2-5; possibly TRBD1 for D (6 bases). This CDR3 comprises 15 residues. CDR1 is MNHNS and CDR2 is SASEGT in the germline V gene. V was cut by 5 bases and J by 5 bases, with 18 bases left in between. Here the CDR3 reads CASSRTRTARETQYF. CDR3 bases: TGTGCCAGCAGTCGAACCCGGACAGCTCGTGAGACCCAGTACTTC.

The chain uses TRBV6-6 and TRBJ2-5, with TRBD2 matching 7 bases. Losses at the gene ends were 10 bases for V and 5 bases for J; bases not matched to a gene: 4. The CDR3 consists of 11 residues. Germline CDR1 reads MNHNY; CDR2 reads SVGAGI (reference sequence). The CDR3: CATGRSETQYF. The DNA for the CDR3 is TGTGCCACCGGGAGGTCGGAGACCCAGTACTTC.

This clonotype appeared many times. The chain is built from TRBV29-1 and TRBJ2-3, with D tentatively TRBD1 (6 bases). The V end lost 3 bases, the J end lost 4 bases, and 8 bases lay between the germline ends. The CDR3 totals 12 residues. CDR1 and CDR2 from the germline V gene are SQVTM and ANQGSEA. CDR3 DNA: TGCAGCGTTGACAGGGGAGCAGATACGCAGTATTTT. Translating gives CSVDRGADTQYF.

The J gene is TRBJ2-1, the V gene TRBV7-2; 13 bases are shared with TRBD2. V lost 5 bases to trimming and J lost 8 bases; unmatched junction nucleotides: 6. Germline values: CDR1 SGHTA, CDR2 FQGNSA. This CDR3 comprises 15 residues. Written as DNA, the CDR3 is TGTGCCAGCAGCGAGGGACTAGCGGGGCCGGATGAGCAGTTCTTC. Its protein is CASSEGLAGPDEQFF.

In this sample, this clonotype turned up many times. The chain has TRBV19 and TRBJ2-7; D is ambiguous. Germline V gene sequence: CDR1 LNHDA, CDR2 SQIVND (reference sequence). CDR3 length: 13 residues. V was trimmed by 7 bases and J by 3 bases, leaving 13 bases between them. The CDR3, as DNA: TGTGCCAGTAACCGTCAGCTAATCTACGAGCAGTACGTC. It codes for CASNRQLIYEQYV.

The chain joins TRBV4-2 to TRBJ1-2; D gene ambiguous. The germline V gene encodes CDR1 LGHNA and CDR2 YNFKEQ. The germline V and J ends were trimmed by 0 bases and 3 bases, with 8 bases remaining between them. The CDR3 is 14 amino acids. This chain's CDR3 is CASSQDRVDYGYTF. The CDR3, as DNA: TGTGCCAGCAGCCAAGATCGAGTTGACTATGGCTACACCTTC.

This clonotype came up once. The J gene is TRBJ1-4, the V gene TRBV10-1; D is possibly TRBD1 (6 bases). The V end lost 3 bases, the J end lost 6 bases, and 11 bases lay between the germline ends. The CDR3 contains 14 residues. Germline loops: CDR1 WNHNN, CDR2 SYGVQD (reference sequence). The CDR3 is CASSDGQGYEKLFF. The CDR3 bases are TGCGCCAGCAGTGATGGGCAGGGGTATGAAAAACTGTTTTTT.

The chain recombines TRBV5-6 with TRBJ2-1; D call uncertain. There are 12 residues in the CDR3. Trimming removed 4 bases at V and 10 bases at J, with 12 bases between. From germline, CDR1 is SGHDT and CDR2 YYEEEE. The CDR3 DNA follows: TGTGCCAGCAGCGCGGTCGTTAAGGAGCAGTTCTTC. This codes for CASSAVVKEQFF.

This clonotype showed up just a few times. CDR3 sequence (DNA): TGTGCCAGCACCTACGCAGGGGTCACCCCTGAAGCTTTCTTT. Translation gives CASTYAGVTPEAFF. V is TRBV12-3 or TRBV12-4 and J is TRBJ1-1; the D gene is possibly TRBD1 (6 bases). Deletions cut 7 bases from V and 6 bases from J, with 18 bases between. CDR3 length: 14 residues.

The CDR3 spells CASSQGQVADTQYF. CDR3 nucleotide sequence: TGTGCCAGCAGCCAAGGACAGGTGGCAGATACGCAGTATTTT. This chain links TRBV7-2 with TRBJ2-3; 7 bases fit TRBD1. Trimming took 5 bases from V and 4 from J; bases not matched to a gene: 6. CDR1 is SGHTA and CDR2 is FQGNSA in the germline V gene. This CDR3 is 14 amino acids long.

The genes are TRBV5-1 and TRBJ2-6, with D hard to call. In germline, CDR1 is SGHRS, CDR2 YFSETQ. The CDR3 loop spans 15 amino acids. V gave up 0 bases and J gave up 2 bases, with 6 bases separating them. The CDR3 coding sequence is TGCGCCAGCAGCTTGGACCTTCCTGGGGCCAACGTCCTGACTTTC. As protein: CASSLDLPGANVLTF.

This clonotype was detected only a few times. The chain combines TRBV20-1 with TRBJ2-1, with TRBD2 matching over 12 bases. Germline V gene sequence: CDR1 DFQATT, CDR2 SNEGSKA (reference sequence). V gave up 6 bases and J gave up 4 bases; unmatched junction bases: 4. The CDR3 is 14 amino acids. The chain's CDR3 is CSATLAGGYNEQFF. The CDR3 DNA reads as TGCAGTGCCACACTAGCGGGGGGATACAATGAGCAGTTCTTC.

This chain joins TRBV6-1 and TRBJ2-7; the D gene is possibly TRBD1 (6 bases). Trimming cost V 5 bases and J 5 bases, with 19 bases left between them. CDR3 length: 15 amino acids. Germline values: CDR1 MNHNS, CDR2 SASEGT. The CDR3 reads CASSQPASQGHEQYF. CDR3 DNA sequence: TGTGCCAGCAGTCAACCCGCGTCACAGGGCCACGAGCAGTACTTC.

This clonotype was detected many times. The chain carries TRBV6-5 and TRBJ2-2, with TRBD2 matching over 7 bases. V lost 2 bases and J lost 2; bases outside the gene matches: 5. The CDR3 sequence is 16 residues long. Germline V gene data show CDR1 as MNHEY and CDR2 as SVGAGI. This CDR3 reads CASSYGASGNTGELFF. The CDR3 nucleotides read TGTGCCAGCAGTTACGGGGCTAGCGGAAACACCGGGGAGCTGTTTTTT.